This entry features one T cell receptor (beta chain) sequence. As yet, its antigen is unknown. The source of the sample is a study of Ad26.COV2.S vaccination and SARS-CoV-2 variants. Produced via immunoSEQ multiplex PCR; TCRdb's table is partial and in-frame only. The sample records about 430,000 clones, around nine tenths being singletons. Study-level points and caveats: Higher spike-specific TCR breadth was found in vaccine recipients than in placebo recipients. The analyses of TCR breadth and depth may have understated the size of total T cell responses. The study found similar non-spike TCR breadth in vaccine and placebo recipients.

CDR1 is SGHNT, CDR2 YYREEE, per germline (reference sequence). V was shortened by 0 bases and J by 7 bases, with 16 bases between the two germline ends. This CDR3 is built from 15 residues. Treatment in this sample: roughly 20 received Ad26.COV2.S at low or high dose, single or two shots; 5 received placebo; per-sample allocation not given. Samples analyzed were those drawn on day 63 after the first vaccine or placebo injection. Whoever gave the sample was an adult aged 18-55 years in Boston. The sample consisted of peripheral blood, taken in a trial of Ad26.COV2.S vaccine versus placebo. This chain joins TRBV5-4 and TRBJ1-2, with a possible D match to TRBD1 (6 bases). The TCR originated in a person aged 18 to 59 who received the Ad26.COV2.S COVID-19 vaccine or a placebo. Here the CDR3 DNA reads TGTGCCAGCAGCTTGGAGGTGTGGGGGGCGGGTGGCTACACCTTC. The encoded protein is CASSLEVWGAGGYTF.